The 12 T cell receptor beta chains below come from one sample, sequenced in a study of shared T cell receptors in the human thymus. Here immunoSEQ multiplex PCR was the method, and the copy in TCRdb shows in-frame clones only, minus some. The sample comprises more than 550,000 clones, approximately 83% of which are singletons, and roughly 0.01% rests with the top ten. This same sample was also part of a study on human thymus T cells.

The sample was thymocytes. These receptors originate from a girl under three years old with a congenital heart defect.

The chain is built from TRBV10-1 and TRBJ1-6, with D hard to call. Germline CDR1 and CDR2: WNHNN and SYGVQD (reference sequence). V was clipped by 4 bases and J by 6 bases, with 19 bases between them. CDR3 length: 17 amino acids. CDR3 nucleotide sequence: TGCGCCAGCAGTGGAGCACAGACCAAACAAACTAATTCACCCCTCCACTTT. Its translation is CASSGAQTKQTNSPLHF.

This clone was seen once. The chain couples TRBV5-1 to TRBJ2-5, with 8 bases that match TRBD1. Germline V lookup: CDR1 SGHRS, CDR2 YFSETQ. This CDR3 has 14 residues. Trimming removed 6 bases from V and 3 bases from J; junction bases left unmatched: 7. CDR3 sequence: CASIYEDREETQYF. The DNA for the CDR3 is TGCGCCAGCATATACGAGGACAGGGAAGAGACCCAGTACTTC.

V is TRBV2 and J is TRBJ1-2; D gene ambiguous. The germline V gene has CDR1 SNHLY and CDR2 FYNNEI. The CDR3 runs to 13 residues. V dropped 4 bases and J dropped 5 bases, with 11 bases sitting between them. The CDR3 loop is CASSGAERYGYTF. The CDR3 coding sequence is TGTGCCAGCAGTGGGGCAGAACGTTATGGCTACACCTTC.

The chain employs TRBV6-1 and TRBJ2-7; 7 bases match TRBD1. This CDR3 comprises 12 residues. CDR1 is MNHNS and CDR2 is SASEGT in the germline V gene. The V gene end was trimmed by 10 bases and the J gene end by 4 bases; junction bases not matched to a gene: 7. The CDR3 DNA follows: TGTGCCACCTACAGGGGATCATACGAGCAGTACTTC. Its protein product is CATYRGSYEQYF.

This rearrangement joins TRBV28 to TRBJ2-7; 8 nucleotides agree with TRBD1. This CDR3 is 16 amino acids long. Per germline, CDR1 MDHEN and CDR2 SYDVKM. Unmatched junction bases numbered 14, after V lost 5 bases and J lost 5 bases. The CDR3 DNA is TGTGCCAGCAGTCCAGATTCCGGACAGGGTGGCCACGAGCAGTACTTC. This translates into CASSPDSGQGGHEQYF.

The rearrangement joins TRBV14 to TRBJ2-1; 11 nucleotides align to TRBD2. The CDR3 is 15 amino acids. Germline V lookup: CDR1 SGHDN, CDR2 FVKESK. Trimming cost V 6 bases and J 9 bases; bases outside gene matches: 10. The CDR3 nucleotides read TGTGCCAGCAGTCAGACTAGCGGGGTTGGAGGTGAGCAGTTCTTC. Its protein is CASSQTSGVGGEQFF.

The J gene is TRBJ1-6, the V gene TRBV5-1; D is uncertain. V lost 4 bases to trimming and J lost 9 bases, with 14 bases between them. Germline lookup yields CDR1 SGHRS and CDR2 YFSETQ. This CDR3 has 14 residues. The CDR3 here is CASSQKGGSSPLHF. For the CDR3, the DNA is TGCGCCAGCAGCCAAAAGGGCGGGAGTTCACCCCTCCACTTT.

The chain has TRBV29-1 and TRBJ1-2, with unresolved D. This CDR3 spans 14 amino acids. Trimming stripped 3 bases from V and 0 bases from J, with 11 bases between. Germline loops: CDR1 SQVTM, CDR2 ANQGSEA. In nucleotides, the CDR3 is TGCAGCGTTGAGTCGCCGGTGACTAACTATGGCTACACCTTC. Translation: CSVESPVTNYGYTF.

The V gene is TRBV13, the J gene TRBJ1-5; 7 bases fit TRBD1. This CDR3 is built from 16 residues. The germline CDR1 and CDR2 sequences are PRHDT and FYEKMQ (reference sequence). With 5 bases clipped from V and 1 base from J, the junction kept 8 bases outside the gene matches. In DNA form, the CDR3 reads TGTGCCAGCAGCCCAGGACAGGTCGGGAGCAATCAGCCCCAGCATTTT. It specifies CASSPGQVGSNQPQHF.

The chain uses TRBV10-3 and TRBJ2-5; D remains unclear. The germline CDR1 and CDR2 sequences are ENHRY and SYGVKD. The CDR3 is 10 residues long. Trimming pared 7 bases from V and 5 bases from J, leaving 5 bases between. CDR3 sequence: CAIIEETQYF. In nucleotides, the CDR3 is TGTGCCATCATAGAGGAGACCCAGTACTTC.

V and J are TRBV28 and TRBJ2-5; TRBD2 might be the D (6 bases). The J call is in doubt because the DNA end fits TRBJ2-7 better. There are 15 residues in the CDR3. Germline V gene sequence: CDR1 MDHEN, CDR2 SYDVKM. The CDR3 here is CASSLGGALRNEQYF. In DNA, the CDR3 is TGTGCCAGCAGTTTAGGAGGGGCCCTAAGGAACGAGCAGTACTTC.

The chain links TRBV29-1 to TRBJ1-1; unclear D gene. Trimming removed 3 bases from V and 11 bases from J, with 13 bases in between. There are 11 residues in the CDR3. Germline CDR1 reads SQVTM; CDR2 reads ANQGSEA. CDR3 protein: CSVDSGTRAFF. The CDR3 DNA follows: TGCAGCGTTGACTCGGGAACGAGGGCTTTCTTT.